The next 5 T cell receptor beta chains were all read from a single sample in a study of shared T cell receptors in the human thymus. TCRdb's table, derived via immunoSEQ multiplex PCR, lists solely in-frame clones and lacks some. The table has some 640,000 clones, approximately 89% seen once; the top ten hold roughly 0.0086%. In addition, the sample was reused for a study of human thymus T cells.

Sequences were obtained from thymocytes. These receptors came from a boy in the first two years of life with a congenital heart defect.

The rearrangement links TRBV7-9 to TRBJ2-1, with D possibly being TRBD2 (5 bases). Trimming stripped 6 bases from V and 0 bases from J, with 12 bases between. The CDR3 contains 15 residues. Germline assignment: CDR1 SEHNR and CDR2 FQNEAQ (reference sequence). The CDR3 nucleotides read TGTGCCAGCAGGTCTAGCAGGAGCTCCTACAATGAGCAGTTCTTC. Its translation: CASRSSRSSYNEQFF.

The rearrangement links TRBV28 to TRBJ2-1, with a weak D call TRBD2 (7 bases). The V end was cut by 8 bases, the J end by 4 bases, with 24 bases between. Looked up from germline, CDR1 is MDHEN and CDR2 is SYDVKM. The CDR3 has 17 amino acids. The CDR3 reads CASPPGGRRPGYNEQFF. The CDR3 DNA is TGTGCCAGCCCTCCGGGGGGCAGGAGGCCGGGGTACAATGAGCAGTTCTTC.

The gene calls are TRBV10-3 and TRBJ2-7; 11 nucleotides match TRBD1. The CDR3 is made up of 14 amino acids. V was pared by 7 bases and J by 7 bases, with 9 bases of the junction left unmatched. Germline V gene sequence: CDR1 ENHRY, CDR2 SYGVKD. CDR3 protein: CAIKKGQGDEEQYF. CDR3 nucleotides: TGTGCCATCAAAAAGGGACAGGGGGATGAAGAGCAGTACTTC.

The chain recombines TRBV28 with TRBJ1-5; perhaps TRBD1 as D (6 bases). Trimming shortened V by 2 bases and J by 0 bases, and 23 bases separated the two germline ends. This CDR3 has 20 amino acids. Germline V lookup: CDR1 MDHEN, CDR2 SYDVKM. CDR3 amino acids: CASSLRSGGEGHFSNQPQHF. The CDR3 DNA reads TGTGCCAGCAGTTTAAGGTCCGGGGGGGAGGGACACTTTAGCAATCAGCCCCAGCATTTT.

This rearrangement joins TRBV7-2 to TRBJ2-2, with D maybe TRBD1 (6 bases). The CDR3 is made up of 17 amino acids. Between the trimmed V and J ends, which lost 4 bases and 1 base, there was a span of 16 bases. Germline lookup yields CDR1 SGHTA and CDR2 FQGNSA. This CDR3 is CASSSLIPGQNTGELFF. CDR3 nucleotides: TGTGCCAGCAGCTCCTTGATCCCGGGACAGAACACCGGGGAGCTGTTTTTT.